This T cell receptor (beta chain) was captured in a study of identical twins. V shed 4 bases and J shed 4 bases, with 12 bases lying between them. The CDR3 is 14 amino acids. Germline assignment: CDR1 SGHVS and CDR2 FQNEAQ. Concerning this clonotype: The antigen is unknown.

The study, taken as a whole, reports: The more abundant beta clonotypes in cord blood had fewer insertions, and memory repertoires did not show this.

Carrying unique molecular identifiers, the cDNA also gained a universal primer site through template switching. One entry per CDR3 protein, called by TCRdb with MiXCR from the 5' RACE reads. The sample yields roughly 1,500,000 distinct CDR3 sequences, around 33% seen once. The chain is built from TRBV7-8 and TRBJ2-3; no clear D gene. Sequencing input: cord blood. This receptor was obtained from a newborn girl in good health. DNA for the CDR3: TGTGCCAGCAGCTCCAGCGATGGAGCAGATACGCAGTATTTT. Protein: CASSSSDGADTQYF.